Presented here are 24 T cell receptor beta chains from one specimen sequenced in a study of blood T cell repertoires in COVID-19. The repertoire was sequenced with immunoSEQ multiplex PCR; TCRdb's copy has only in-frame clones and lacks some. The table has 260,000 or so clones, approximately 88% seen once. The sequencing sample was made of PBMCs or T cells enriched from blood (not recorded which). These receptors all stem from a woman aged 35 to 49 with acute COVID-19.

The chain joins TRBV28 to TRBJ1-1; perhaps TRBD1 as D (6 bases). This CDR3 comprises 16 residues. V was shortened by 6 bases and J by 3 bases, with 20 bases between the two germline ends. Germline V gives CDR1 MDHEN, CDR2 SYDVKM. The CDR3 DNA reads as TGTGCCAGCAGCCTACCGGCGGGGGCAGGAGACACTGAAGCTTTCTTT. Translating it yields CASSLPAGAGDTEAFF.

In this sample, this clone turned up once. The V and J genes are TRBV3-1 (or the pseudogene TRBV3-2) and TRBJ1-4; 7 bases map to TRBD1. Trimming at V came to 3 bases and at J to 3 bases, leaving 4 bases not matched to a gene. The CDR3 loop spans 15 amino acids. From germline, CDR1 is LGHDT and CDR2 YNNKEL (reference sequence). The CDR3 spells CASSQEGAANEKLFF. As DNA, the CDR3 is TGTGCCAGCAGCCAGGAGGGGGCAGCTAATGAAAAACTGTTTTTT.

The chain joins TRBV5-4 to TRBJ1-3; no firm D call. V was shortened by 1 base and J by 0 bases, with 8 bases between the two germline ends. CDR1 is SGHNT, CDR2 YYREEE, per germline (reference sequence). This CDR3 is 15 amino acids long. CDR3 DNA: TGTGCCAGCAGCTTGAGAGCCTCCTCTGGAAACACCATATATTTT. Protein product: CASSLRASSGNTIYF.

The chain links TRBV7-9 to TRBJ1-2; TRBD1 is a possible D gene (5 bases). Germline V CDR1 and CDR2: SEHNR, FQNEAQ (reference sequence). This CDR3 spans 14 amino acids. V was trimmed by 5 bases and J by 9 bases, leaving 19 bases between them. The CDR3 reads CASSPRDCSTCYTF. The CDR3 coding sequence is TGTGCCAGCAGCCCCCGGGACTGCTCCACCTGCTACACCTTC.

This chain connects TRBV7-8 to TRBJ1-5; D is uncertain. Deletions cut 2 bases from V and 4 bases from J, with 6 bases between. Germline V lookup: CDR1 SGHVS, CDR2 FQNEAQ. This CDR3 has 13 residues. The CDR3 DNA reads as TGTGCCAGCAGCTTACGGGGAAATCAGCCCCAGCATTTT. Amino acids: CASSLRGNQPQHF. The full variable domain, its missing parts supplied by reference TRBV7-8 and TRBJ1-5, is GAGVSQSPRYKVAKRGQDVALRCDPISGHVSLFWYQQALGQGPEFLTYFQNEAQLDKSGLPSDRFFAERPEGSVSTLKIQRTQQEDSAVYLCASSLRGNQPQHFGDGTRLSIL.

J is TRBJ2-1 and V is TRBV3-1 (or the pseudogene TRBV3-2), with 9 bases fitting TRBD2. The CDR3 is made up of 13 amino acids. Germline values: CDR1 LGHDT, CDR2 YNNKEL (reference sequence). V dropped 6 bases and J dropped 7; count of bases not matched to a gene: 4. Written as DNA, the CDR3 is TGTGCCAGCAGTCGTAGCGGGAGAAATGAGCAGTTCTTC. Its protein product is CASSRSGRNEQFF.

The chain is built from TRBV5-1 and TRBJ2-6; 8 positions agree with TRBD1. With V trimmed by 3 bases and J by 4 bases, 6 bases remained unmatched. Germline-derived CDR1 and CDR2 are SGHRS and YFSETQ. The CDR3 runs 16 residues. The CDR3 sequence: CASSWQGAVGANVLTF. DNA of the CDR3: TGCGCCAGCAGCTGGCAGGGGGCGGTAGGGGCCAACGTCCTGACTTTC.

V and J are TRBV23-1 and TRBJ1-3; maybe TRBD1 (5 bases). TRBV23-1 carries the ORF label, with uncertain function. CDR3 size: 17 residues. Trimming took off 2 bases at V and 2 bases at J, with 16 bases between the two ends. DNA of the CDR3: TGCGCCAGCAGTCAACGGGACTCGGAGGGTGCTGGAAACACCATATATTTT. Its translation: CASSQRDSEGAGNTIYF.

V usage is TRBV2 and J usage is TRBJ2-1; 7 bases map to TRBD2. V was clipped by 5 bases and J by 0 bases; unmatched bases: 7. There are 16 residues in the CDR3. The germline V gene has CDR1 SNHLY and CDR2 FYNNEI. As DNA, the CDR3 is TGTGCCAGCAGTCGGGGAGGGCCGAGCTCCTACAATGAGCAGTTCTTC. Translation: CASSRGGPSSYNEQFF.

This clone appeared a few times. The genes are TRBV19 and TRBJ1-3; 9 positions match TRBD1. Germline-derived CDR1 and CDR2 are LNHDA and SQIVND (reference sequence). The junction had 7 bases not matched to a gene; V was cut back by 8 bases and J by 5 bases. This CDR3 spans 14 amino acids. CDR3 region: CASCPGTGRNTIYF. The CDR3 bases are TGTGCCAGTTGCCCCGGGACAGGGAGAAACACCATATATTTT.

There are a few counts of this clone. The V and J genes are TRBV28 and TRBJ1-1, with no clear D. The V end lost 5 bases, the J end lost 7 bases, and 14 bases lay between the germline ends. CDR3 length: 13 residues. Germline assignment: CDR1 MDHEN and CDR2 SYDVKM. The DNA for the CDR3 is TGTGCCAGCAGTCCGGGATCTACCGTTGAAGCTTTCTTT. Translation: CASSPGSTVEAFF.

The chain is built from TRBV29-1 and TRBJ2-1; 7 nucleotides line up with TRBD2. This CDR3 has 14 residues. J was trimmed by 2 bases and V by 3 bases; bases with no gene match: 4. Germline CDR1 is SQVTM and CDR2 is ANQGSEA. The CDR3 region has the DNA TGCAGCGTTGAGTTGGCGGGAGCCTACAATGAGCAGTTCTTC. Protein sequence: CSVELAGAYNEQFF.

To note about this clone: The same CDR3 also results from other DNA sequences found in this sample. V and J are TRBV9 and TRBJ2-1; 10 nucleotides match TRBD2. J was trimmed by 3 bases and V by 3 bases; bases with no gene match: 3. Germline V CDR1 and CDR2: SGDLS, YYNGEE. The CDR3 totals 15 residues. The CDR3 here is CASSASGRDYNEQFF. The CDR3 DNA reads TGTGCCAGCAGCGCCAGCGGGAGGGACTACAATGAGCAGTTCTTC.

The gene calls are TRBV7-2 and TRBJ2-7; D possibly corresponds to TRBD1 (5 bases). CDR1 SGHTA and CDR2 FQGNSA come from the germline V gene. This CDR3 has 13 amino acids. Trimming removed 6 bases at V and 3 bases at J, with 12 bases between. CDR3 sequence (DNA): TGTGCCAGCAGGCCAGGGAACGGCTACGAGCAGTACTTC. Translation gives CASRPGNGYEQYF.

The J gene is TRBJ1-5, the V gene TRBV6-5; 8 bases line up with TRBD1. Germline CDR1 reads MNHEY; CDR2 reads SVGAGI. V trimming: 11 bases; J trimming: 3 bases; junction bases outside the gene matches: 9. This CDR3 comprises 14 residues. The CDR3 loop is CAGNDRGVNQPQHF. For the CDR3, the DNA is TGTGCCGGAAACGACAGGGGAGTCAATCAGCCCCAGCATTTT.

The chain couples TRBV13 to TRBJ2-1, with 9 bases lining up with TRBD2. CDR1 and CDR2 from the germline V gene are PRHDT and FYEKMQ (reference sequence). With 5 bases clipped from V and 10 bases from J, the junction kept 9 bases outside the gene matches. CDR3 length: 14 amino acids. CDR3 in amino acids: CASSPSAGGGEQFF. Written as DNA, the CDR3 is TGTGCCAGCAGCCCCAGTGCGGGGGGGGGAGAGCAGTTCTTC.

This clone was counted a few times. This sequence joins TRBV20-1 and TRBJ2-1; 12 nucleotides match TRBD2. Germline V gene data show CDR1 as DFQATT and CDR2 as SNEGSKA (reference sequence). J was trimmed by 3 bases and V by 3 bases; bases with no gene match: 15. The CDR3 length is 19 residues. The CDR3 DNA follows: TGCAGTGCTAGTCGGCCAGGACTAGCGGGATCAGGTGGCTACAATGAGCAGTTCTTC. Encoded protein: CSASRPGLAGSGGYNEQFF.

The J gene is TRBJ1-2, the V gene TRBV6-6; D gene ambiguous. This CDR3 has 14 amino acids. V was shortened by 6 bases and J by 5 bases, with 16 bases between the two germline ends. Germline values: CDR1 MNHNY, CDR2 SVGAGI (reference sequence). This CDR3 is CASSRVRTPYGYTF. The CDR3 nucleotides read TGTGCCAGCAGCAGAGTACGGACTCCTTATGGCTACACCTTC.

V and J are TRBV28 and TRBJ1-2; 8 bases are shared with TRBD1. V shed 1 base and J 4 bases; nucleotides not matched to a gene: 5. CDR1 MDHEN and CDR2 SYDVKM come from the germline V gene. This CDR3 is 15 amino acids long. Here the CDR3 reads CASSLSAGGIYGYTF. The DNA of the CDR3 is TGTGCCAGCAGTTTATCGGCAGGGGGCATCTATGGCTACACCTTC.

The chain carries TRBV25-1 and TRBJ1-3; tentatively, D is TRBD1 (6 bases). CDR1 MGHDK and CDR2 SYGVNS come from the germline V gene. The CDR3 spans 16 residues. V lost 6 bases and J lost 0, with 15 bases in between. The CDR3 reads CASSPPGVSSGNTIYF. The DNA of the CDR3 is TGTGCCAGCAGCCCTCCAGGGGTAAGCTCTGGAAACACCATATATTTT.

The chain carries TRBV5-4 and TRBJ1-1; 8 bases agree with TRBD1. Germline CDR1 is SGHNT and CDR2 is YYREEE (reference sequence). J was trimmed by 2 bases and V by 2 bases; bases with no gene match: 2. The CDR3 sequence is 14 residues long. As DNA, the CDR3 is TGTGCCAGCAGCTTCGGACAGGGAAACACTGAAGCTTTCTTT. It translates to CASSFGQGNTEAFF.

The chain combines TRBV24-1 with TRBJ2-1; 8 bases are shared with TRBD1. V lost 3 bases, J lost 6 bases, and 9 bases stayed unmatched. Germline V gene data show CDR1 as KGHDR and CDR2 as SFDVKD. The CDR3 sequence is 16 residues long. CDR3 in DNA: TGTGCCACCAGTGATCGGCCGGGACAGGTGGGCAATGAGCAGTTCTTC. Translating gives CATSDRPGQVGNEQFF.

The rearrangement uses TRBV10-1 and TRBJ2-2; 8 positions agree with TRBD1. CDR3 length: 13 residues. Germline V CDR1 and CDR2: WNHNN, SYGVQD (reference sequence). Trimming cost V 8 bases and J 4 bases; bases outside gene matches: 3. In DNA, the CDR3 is TGCGCCAGCGGTACAGGGGGCACCGGGGAGCTGTTTTTT. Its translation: CASGTGGTGELFF.

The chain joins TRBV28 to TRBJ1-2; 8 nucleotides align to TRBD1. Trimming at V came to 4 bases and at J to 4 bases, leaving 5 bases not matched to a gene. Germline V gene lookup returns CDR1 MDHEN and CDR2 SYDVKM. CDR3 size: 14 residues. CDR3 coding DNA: TGTGCCAGCAGTTCCGGGACAGGTGTCTATGGCTACACCTTC. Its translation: CASSSGTGVYGYTF.